This T cell receptor (beta chain) originates from a study of cytotoxic CD8 clonotypes in ibrutinib-treated CLL. Study-wide results and limits: Rare overall, public clonotypes shrank or held steady under therapy.

TCRdb's copy holds only in-frame clones and misses some; the assay was immunoSEQ multiplex PCR. The sample carries around 330,000 clones, roughly 71% recorded once. Regarding this clone: Its antigen is still unknown.

The CDR3 has 15 residues. The V end lost 2 bases, the J end lost 4 bases, and 12 bases lay between the germline ends. Germline lookup yields CDR1 MNHEY and CDR2 SMNVEV (reference sequence). The sequence was obtained from a human donor with chronic lymphocytic leukemia. Sample: PBMCs, taken after 36 months of ibrutinib treatment. This chain links TRBV27 with TRBJ2-1, with D perhaps TRBD1 (5 bases). The CDR3 coding sequence is TGTGCCAGCAGTTTAGGTGGGGCGGTTTACAATGAGCAGTTCTTC. It yields the protein CASSLGGAVYNEQFF.